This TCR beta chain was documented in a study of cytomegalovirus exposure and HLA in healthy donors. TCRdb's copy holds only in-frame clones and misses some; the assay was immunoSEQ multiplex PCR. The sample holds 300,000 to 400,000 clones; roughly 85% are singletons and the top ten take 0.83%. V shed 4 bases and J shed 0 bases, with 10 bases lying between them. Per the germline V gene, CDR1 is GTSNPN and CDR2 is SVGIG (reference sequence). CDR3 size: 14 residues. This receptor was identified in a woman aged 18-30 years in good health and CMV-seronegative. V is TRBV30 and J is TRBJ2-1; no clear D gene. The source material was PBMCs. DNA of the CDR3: TGTGCCTGGAACTTAGTGAGCTCCTACAATGAGCAGTTCTTC. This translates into CAWNLVSSYNEQFF.